These 24 T cell receptor beta chains originate from one sample sequenced in a study of blood T cell repertoires in COVID-19 (dated by TCRdb to 2020 to 2021). Library prep was done by the immunoSEQ multiplex PCR assay. TCRdb provides this immuneACCESS table in a form limited to in-frame rearrangements. Some clones are lacking; in checked studies, under half of them reflect an unresolved V gene, and why the rest are absent is not known. The sample profile shows about 63,000 clones; 65% to 85% of them were found once. The biggest ten clones account for approximately 3.8% of the sample. The sample comprised PBMCs or T cells enriched from blood (not recorded which). The source is a middle-aged woman with acute COVID-19.

This chain links TRBV19 with TRBJ2-7; 9 positions agree with TRBD1. Germline CDR1 and CDR2: LNHDA and SQIVND (reference sequence). Losses at the gene ends were 6 bases for V and 1 base for J; bases not matched to a gene: 7. This CDR3 is 15 amino acids long. The CDR3 loop reads CASSPPGTGSYEQYF. CDR3 DNA: TGTGCCAGTAGCCCGCCTGGGACAGGGTCCTACGAGCAGTACTTC. The full variable domain, rest sourced from reference TRBV19 and TRBJ2-7, is DGGITQSPKYLFRKEGQNVTLSCEQNLNHDAMYWYRQDPGQGLRLIYYSQIVNDFQKGDIAEGYSVSREKKESFPLTVTSAQKNPTAFYLCASSPPGTGSYEQYFGPGTRLTVT.

On this clone: This CDR3 is also generated by other DNA sequences in the sample. The CDR3 nucleotides are TGTGCCAGCAGCTTAGGTGCGAGCACAGATACGCAGTATTTT. Translated: CASSLGASTDTQYF. The V gene is TRBV11-3, the J gene TRBJ2-3, with D unclear. CDR3 length: 14 residues. Germline V gene sequence: CDR1 SGHNT, CDR2 YENEEA. The germline V and J ends were trimmed by 1 base and 0 bases, with 5 bases remaining between them.

The gene calls are TRBV10-3 and TRBJ2-7, with a weak D call TRBD2 (6 bases). The CDR3 is 15 amino acids. V was trimmed by 8 bases and J by 0 bases, leaving 17 bases between them. Germline CDR1 is ENHRY and CDR2 is SYGVKD. CDR3: CAISPPAGSSYEQYF. CDR3 nucleotide sequence: TGTGCCATCTCCCCCCCCGCGGGGAGCTCCTACGAGCAGTACTTC.

This chain links TRBV27 with TRBJ2-3; D is possibly TRBD2 (6 bases). The germline V gene encodes CDR1 MNHEY and CDR2 SMNVEV (reference sequence). Trimming stripped 0 bases from V and 1 base from J, with 11 bases between. The CDR3 sequence is 16 residues long. The CDR3 protein is CASSLSGGAGTDTQYF. The CDR3 region has the DNA TGTGCCAGCAGTTTATCGGGGGGAGCGGGCACAGATACGCAGTATTTT.

This CDR3 reads CATSSRLGGEQYV. CDR3 bases: TGTGCCACCAGCAGCCGCCTGGGGGGCGAGCAGTACGTC. The V and J genes are TRBV15 and TRBJ2-7; maybe TRBD2 (6 bases). The CDR3 runs 13 residues. Germline V gives CDR1 LNHNV, CDR2 YYDKDF (reference sequence). V lost 3 bases, J lost 6 bases, and 12 bases lay in between.

The rearrangement links TRBV28 to TRBJ1-2; D not certain. Germline V gene sequence: CDR1 MDHEN, CDR2 SYDVKM. CDR3 size: 14 residues. Between the trimmed V and J ends, which lost 2 bases and 6 bases, there was a span of 13 bases. As DNA, the CDR3 is TGTGCCAGCAGTTTAGAGAGTAGACGGGATGGCTACACCTTC. Encoded protein: CASSLESRRDGYTF.

This CDR3 is CASSLGGRAYEQYF. In DNA form, the CDR3 reads TGCGCCAGCAGCTTGGGCGGCAGGGCCTACGAGCAGTACTTC. This sequence joins TRBV5-1 and TRBJ2-7; TRBD1 might be the D (5 bases). The V end was cut by 0 bases, the J end by 2 bases, with 9 bases between. This CDR3 has 14 residues. CDR1 and CDR2 (germline): SGHRS, YFSETQ.

V gene TRBV6-1 combines with J gene TRBJ2-7; no firm D call. This CDR3 spans 14 amino acids. The germline V gene encodes CDR1 MNHNS and CDR2 SASEGT. Trimming pared 2 bases from V and 0 bases from J, leaving 8 bases between. CDR3 in amino acids: CASSEMNNSYEQYF. CDR3 DNA: TGTGCCAGCAGTGAAATGAACAACTCCTACGAGCAGTACTTC.

This chain joins TRBV6-5 and TRBJ1-1; 7 positions match TRBD1. The ends lost 7 bases at V and 11 bases at J; junction bases unmatched: 16. Germline-derived CDR1 and CDR2 are MNHEY and SVGAGI. The CDR3 contains 14 residues. CDR3 sequence (DNA): TGTGCCAGCACCCGTCCTGGGGACCAGGGGGAGGCTTTCTTT. It is translated as CASTRPGDQGEAFF.

The rearrangement uses TRBV12-5 and TRBJ1-1, with D hard to call. Trimming took 1 base from V and 1 from J, leaving 10 bases between them. This CDR3 spans 15 amino acids. CDR1 LGHNT and CDR2 FRNRAP come from the germline V gene. CDR3 nucleotide sequence: TGTGCTAGTGGTTTGGACCTCCGGGGGAACACTGAAGCTTTCTTT. It encodes CASGLDLRGNTEAFF.

The rearrangement uses TRBV15 and TRBJ2-4, with TRBD1 as a possible D gene (6 bases). This CDR3 is 17 amino acids long. V was trimmed by 5 bases and J by 0 bases, leaving 17 bases between them. Germline values: CDR1 LNHNV, CDR2 YYDKDF (reference sequence). CDR3: CATSGRGPFIAKNIQYF. The CDR3, as DNA: TGTGCCACCAGCGGCAGGGGCCCTTTCATAGCCAAAAACATTCAGTACTTC.

V is TRBV29-1 and J is TRBJ2-1; perhaps TRBD1 as D (5 bases). The CDR3 covers 12 residues. Trimming stripped 4 bases from V and 10 bases from J, with 14 bases between. In germline, CDR1 is SQVTM, CDR2 ANQGSEA. The CDR3 sequence is CSVGLDTWEQFF. In DNA form, the CDR3 reads TGCAGCGTTGGGTTGGACACCTGGGAGCAGTTCTTC.

The rearrangement uses TRBV10-3 and TRBJ2-4; D remains ambiguous. The germline gives CDR1 ENHRY, CDR2 SYGVKD. The V end lost 10 bases, the J end lost 8 bases, and 18 bases lay between the germline ends. This CDR3 is 13 amino acids long. The DNA for the CDR3 is TGTGCCACCAACACTGACTTGTCGGACATTCAGTACTTC. Translating gives CATNTDLSDIQYF.

This clone showed up just once. The chain employs TRBV3-1 (or the pseudogene TRBV3-2) and TRBJ2-1; D remains unclear. Per germline, CDR1 LGHDT and CDR2 YNNKEL (reference sequence). The V and J ends lost 1 base and 8 bases respectively, with 12 bases between them. This CDR3 comprises 14 residues. DNA for the CDR3: TGTGCCAGCAGCCAAGGGTTGAGAGTTGATGAGCAGTTCTTC. Protein product: CASSQGLRVDEQFF.

The chain joins TRBV2 to TRBJ1-1; TRBD1 is a possible D gene (5 bases). This CDR3 region has 12 residues. Germline-derived CDR1 and CDR2 are SNHLY and FYNNEI. With 8 bases removed from V and 5 bases from J, the gap between germline ends came to 12 bases. The CDR3 region is CASFAGRTEAFF. Written as DNA, the CDR3 is TGTGCCAGCTTTGCAGGGAGGACTGAAGCTTTCTTT.

This clone was counted once. The chain couples TRBV6-5 to TRBJ1-1; the D gene is possibly TRBD1 (5 bases). The germline V gene encodes CDR1 MNHEY and CDR2 SVGAGI. Trimming cost V 7 bases and J 3 bases, with 15 bases left between them. The CDR3 consists of 14 residues. This chain's CDR3 is CASIKAGGDTEAFF. Written as DNA, the CDR3 is TGTGCCAGCATTAAGGCGGGGGGGGACACTGAAGCTTTCTTT.

This clone was counted a single time. The J gene is TRBJ2-7, the V gene TRBV16; 9 nucleotides match TRBD1. CDR3 size: 15 residues. V lost 4 bases and J lost 1; bases outside the gene matches: 5. From germline, CDR1 is KGHSY and CDR2 FQNENV. In nucleotides, the CDR3 is TGTGCCAGCAGCCCCGGACAGGGGCCGTCCTACGAGCAGTACGTC. This sequence encodes CASSPGQGPSYEQYV.

The rearrangement links TRBV28 to TRBJ1-5; D is perhaps TRBD1 (6 bases). This CDR3 has 15 residues. Germline V gene sequence: CDR1 MDHEN, CDR2 SYDVKM. Between the trimmed V and J ends, which lost 5 bases and 3 bases, there was a span of 14 bases. The CDR3 sequence: CASSPSNRVNQPQHF. The CDR3 DNA reads as TGTGCCAGCAGTCCGAGCAACAGGGTCAATCAGCCCCAGCATTTT.

V gene TRBV19 combines with J gene TRBJ1-1, with D perhaps matching TRBD1 (6 bases). CDR1 and CDR2 from the germline V gene are LNHDA and SQIVND (reference sequence). The CDR3 covers 13 residues. The V and J ends lost 4 bases and 5 bases respectively, with 11 bases between them. Here the CDR3 reads CASSTQGRTEAFF. The CDR3 region has the DNA TGTGCCAGTAGTACTCAGGGGAGAACTGAAGCTTTCTTT.

This chain connects TRBV6-5 to TRBJ2-7, with TRBD1 as a possible D gene (6 bases). Germline CDR1 MNHEY, CDR2 SVGAGI. V was shortened by 4 bases and J by 4 bases, with 8 bases between the two germline ends. This CDR3 has 12 residues. The DNA for the CDR3 is TGTGCCAGCAGTTCGGACAGATACGAGCAGTACGTC. This encodes CASSSDRYEQYV.

The chain is built from TRBV18 and TRBJ1-2, with TRBD1 as a possible D gene (5 bases). CDR3 length: 16 amino acids. The ends were cut back, 0 bases at V and 4 bases at J, with 15 bases in the middle. Germline loops: CDR1 KGHSH, CDR2 LQKENI. The CDR3 here is CASSPPVSGVSYGYTF. Written as DNA, the CDR3 is TGTGCCAGCTCACCACCGGTCTCGGGGGTGAGCTATGGCTACACCTTC.

This clone was observed a few times. This chain connects TRBV19 to TRBJ2-5; 9 bases are a match to TRBD2. From germline, CDR1 is LNHDA and CDR2 SQIVND (reference sequence). The CDR3 runs 15 residues. V gave up 4 bases and J gave up 5 bases; unmatched junction bases: 8. As DNA, the CDR3 is TGTGCCAGTAGTAGGGCCATAGCGGGGGTGGAGACCCAGTACTTC. Its translation: CASSRAIAGVETQYF.

The chain combines TRBV21-1 with TRBJ2-7; the D call in the table, TRBD1, was not verified against the DNA. TRBV21-1 is listed as a pseudogene. The CDR3 has 15 residues. CDR3 nucleotides: TGTGCCAGCAGCCCGCCGGACAGGAGCTCCTACGAGCAGTACGTC. It is translated as CASSPPDRSSYEQYV.

This chain joins TRBV5-1 and TRBJ2-2, with 15 bases fitting TRBD2. This CDR3 spans 19 amino acids. Trimming cost V 4 bases and J 2 bases; bases outside gene matches: 9. Germline V gene sequence: CDR1 SGHRS, CDR2 YFSETQ. The DNA for the CDR3 is TGCGCCAGCAGCCCGGCCGGGACTAGCGGGAGGCGCAACACCGGGGAGCTGTTTTTT. Its protein product is CASSPAGTSGRRNTGELFF.